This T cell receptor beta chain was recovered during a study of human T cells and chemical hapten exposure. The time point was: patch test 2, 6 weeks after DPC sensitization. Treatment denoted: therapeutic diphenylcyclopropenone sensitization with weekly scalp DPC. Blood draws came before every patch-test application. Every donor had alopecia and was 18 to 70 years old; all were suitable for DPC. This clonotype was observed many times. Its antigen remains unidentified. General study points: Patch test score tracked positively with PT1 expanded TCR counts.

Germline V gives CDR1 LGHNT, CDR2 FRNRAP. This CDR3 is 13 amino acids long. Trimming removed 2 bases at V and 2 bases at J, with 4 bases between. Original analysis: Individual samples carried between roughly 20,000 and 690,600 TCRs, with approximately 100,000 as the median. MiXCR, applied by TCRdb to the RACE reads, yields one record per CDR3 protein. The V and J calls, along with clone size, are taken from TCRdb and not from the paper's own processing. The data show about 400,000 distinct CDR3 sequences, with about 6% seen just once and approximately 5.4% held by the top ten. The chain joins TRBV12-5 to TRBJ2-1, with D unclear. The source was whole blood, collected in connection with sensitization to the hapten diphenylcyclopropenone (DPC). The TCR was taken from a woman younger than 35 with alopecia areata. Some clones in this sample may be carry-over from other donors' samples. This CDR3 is CASGLYTYNEQFF. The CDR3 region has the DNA TGTGCTAGTGGTTTGTATACCTACAATGAGCAGTTCTTC.